One sample yielded the 27 T cell receptor beta chains listed below, sequenced in a study of cytomegalovirus exposure and HLA in healthy donors. The PCR ran on 60 Vbeta and 13 Jbeta primers. Sequenced by immunoSEQ multiplex PCR; TCRdb stores in-frame clones only, minus some. The data contain about 130,000 clones, 75% to 90% of them singletons. Sequencing was performed on PBMCs. The receptors shown here come from a young woman in good health and CMV-seropositive.

J is TRBJ2-2 and V is TRBV6-1; D not resolved. CDR3 size: 14 residues. CDR1 MNHNS and CDR2 SASEGT come from the germline V gene. The V end lost 0 bases, the J end lost 3 bases, and 5 bases lay between the germline ends. Written as DNA, the CDR3 is TGTGCCAGCAGTGAAGCTTCGGACACCGGGGAGCTGTTTTTT. This gives the protein CASSEASDTGELFF.

V and J are TRBV5-6 and TRBJ2-7; possible D gene TRBD1, 5 bases. V was trimmed by 3 bases and J by 0 bases, leaving 22 bases between them. The germline V gene has CDR1 SGHDT and CDR2 YYEEEE. The CDR3 is 18 residues long. The CDR3 coding sequence is TGTGCCAGCAGCTCAACGACAGCCTCAGGACCTTTCTCCTACGAGCAGTACTTC. Translated, it gives CASSSTTASGPFSYEQYF.

The V gene is TRBV7-3, the J gene TRBJ2-2, with TRBD2 matching over 7 bases. Germline V gene sequence: CDR1 SGHTA, CDR2 FQGTGA. After removal of 3 bases from V and 5 bases from J, the junction contained 3 bases not matched to a gene. This CDR3 has 14 residues. The CDR3 region has the DNA TGTGCCAGCAGCTTTTCGGGGGGAACCGGGGAGCTGTTTTTT. It codes for CASSFSGGTGELFF.

This rearrangement joins TRBV28 to TRBJ2-7; D may be TRBD2 (7 bases). The germline V and J ends were trimmed by 2 bases and 1 base, with 12 bases remaining between them. CDR1 and CDR2 from the germline V gene are MDHEN and SYDVKM. The CDR3 totals 15 residues. CDR3 in amino acids: CASSLKGGDSYEQYF. CDR3 bases: TGTGCCAGCAGTTTAAAGGGGGGGGATTCCTACGAGCAGTACTTC. Together with reference TRBV28 and TRBJ2-7, the CDR3 gives the full variable domain: DVKVTQSSRYLVKRTGEKVFLECVQDMDHENMFWYRQDPGLGLRLIYFSYDVKMKEKGDIPEGYSVSREKKERFSLILESASTNQTSMYLCASSLKGGDSYEQYFGPGTRLTVT.

The chain carries TRBV19 and TRBJ1-5; 9 nucleotides align to TRBD1. J lost 6 bases, V lost 1 base, and 7 bases had no gene match. CDR1 is LNHDA and CDR2 is SQIVND in the germline V gene (reference sequence). This CDR3 contains 16 residues. CDR3 amino acids: CASSIVGQGFTQPQHF. The DNA of the CDR3 is TGTGCCAGTAGTATAGTGGGACAGGGCTTCACTCAGCCCCAGCATTTT.

The chain recombines TRBV28 with TRBJ1-1; D perhaps matches TRBD1 (6 bases). CDR1 is MDHEN and CDR2 is SYDVKM in the germline V gene. This CDR3 comprises 12 residues. V was shortened by 5 bases and J by 7 bases, with 11 bases between the two germline ends. Here the CDR3 reads CASSTTGYEAFF. CDR3 sequence (DNA): TGTGCCAGCAGTACCACAGGGTATGAAGCTTTCTTT.

The gene calls are TRBV5-1 and TRBJ1-4; D unresolved. The V gene lost 0 bases and the J gene lost 6 bases, with 9 bases spanning the gap. This CDR3 region has 14 residues. Germline V gives CDR1 SGHRS, CDR2 YFSETQ. The CDR3 protein is CASSLGAADEKLFF. CDR3 DNA: TGCGCCAGCAGCTTGGGGGCAGCAGATGAAAAACTGTTTTTT.

V gene TRBV6-7 combines with J gene TRBJ1-4; TRBD1 matches 9 bases. TRBV6-7 is an open reading frame whose function is uncertain. With V trimmed by 9 bases and J by 7 bases, 0 bases remained unmatched. This CDR3 is 11 amino acids long. CDR3 coding DNA: TGTGCCAGACAGGGGGCTGAAAAACTGTTTTTT. It translates to CARQGAEKLFF.

As concerns this clone: One end of the junction is discordant with germline, which a read error may explain. The chain recombines TRBV30 with TRBJ1-4; 8 bases line up with TRBD1. This CDR3 is 13 amino acids long. Germline V CDR1 and CDR2: GTSNPN, SVGIG (reference sequence). The CDR3 bases are TGTGCCTGGCGGACAGGGTCTAAGGAAAAACTGTTTTTT. This sequence encodes CAWRTGSKEKLFF.

Only one count was recorded for this clone. The chain joins TRBV6-5 to TRBJ1-5; TRBD1 is a possible D gene (5 bases). With 2 bases removed from V and 1 base from J, the gap between germline ends came to 6 bases. Germline loops: CDR1 MNHEY, CDR2 SVGAGI. The CDR3 contains 14 residues. This chain's CDR3 is CASSYGGSNQPQHF. CDR3 nucleotide sequence: TGTGCCAGCAGTTACGGGGGGAGCAATCAGCCCCAGCATTTT.

As regards this clone: This specimen includes other DNA sequences encoding the same CDR3. V is TRBV5-1 and J is TRBJ2-7; 7 nucleotides match TRBD1. This CDR3 has 18 amino acids. With V trimmed by 0 bases and J by 1 base, 13 bases remained unmatched. The V gene's germline CDR1 is SGHRS and CDR2 YFSETQ. For the CDR3, the DNA is TGCGCCAGCAGCTTGGGTTACAGGGGCCCGCGCGGTTCCTACGAGCAGTACTTC. Amino acid sequence: CASSLGYRGPRGSYEQYF.

The chain uses TRBV30 and TRBJ1-1; possibly TRBD1 for D (6 bases). This CDR3 spans 13 amino acids. V gave up 1 base and J gave up 1 base, with 7 bases separating them. Per germline, CDR1 GTSNPN and CDR2 SVGIG (reference sequence). The CDR3 sequence is CAWSADRNTEAFF. CDR3 nucleotide sequence: TGTGCCTGGAGTGCGGACAGGAACACTGAAGCTTTCTTT.

The CDR3 sequence: CASRTNRGHYEQYF. The DNA of the CDR3 is TGTGCCAGCAGAACAAACAGGGGCCACTACGAGCAGTACTTC. The chain carries TRBV6-5 and TRBJ2-7, with TRBD1 matching 7 bases. Germline CDR1 is MNHEY and CDR2 is SVGAGI. V lost 6 bases and J lost 3; bases outside the gene matches: 8. The CDR3 has 14 amino acids.

This chain connects TRBV2 to TRBJ2-3; 15 bases agree with TRBD2. V trimming: 8 bases; J trimming: 9 bases; junction bases outside the gene matches: 12. CDR1 and CDR2 (germline): SNHLY, FYNNEI. The CDR3 has 16 amino acids. Here the CDR3 DNA reads TGTGCCAGCTCCATATCGTCGGGACTAGCGGGGGGAACGCAGTATTTT. The encoded protein is CASSISSGLAGGTQYF.

This chain links TRBV30 with TRBJ1-2, with TRBD1 matching over 8 bases. V lost 6 bases to trimming and J lost 5 bases; unmatched junction nucleotides: 8. Germline V gene lookup returns CDR1 GTSNPN and CDR2 SVGIG (reference sequence). The CDR3 has 13 amino acids. CDR3 sequence: CACLGQGQYGYTF. DNA of the CDR3: TGTGCCTGCCTCGGACAGGGCCAGTATGGCTACACCTTC.

Only one count was recorded for this clone. The V call is TRBV18, the J call TRBJ2-1, with 8 bases lining up with TRBD1. This CDR3 comprises 13 residues. Germline CDR1 KGHSH, CDR2 LQKENI. The V gene end was trimmed by 0 bases and the J gene end by 14 bases; junction bases not matched to a gene: 6. The CDR3 protein is CASSPPETGAEFF. DNA of the CDR3: TGTGCCAGCTCACCACCCGAGACAGGGGCCGAGTTCTTC.

In this sample, this clone turned up once. The rearrangement joins TRBV11-2 to TRBJ2-7; 8 bases line up with TRBD1. Germline CDR1 and CDR2: SGHAT and FQNNGV. The CDR3 sequence is 15 residues long. V lost 5 bases to trimming and J lost 6 bases; unmatched junction nucleotides: 12. CDR3 protein: CASSPTRGQGSEQYF. Written as DNA, the CDR3 is TGTGCCAGCAGCCCCACCAGAGGACAGGGAAGCGAGCAGTACTTC.

The CDR3 region is CASSLGLGYEQYF. CDR3 in DNA: TGTGCCAGCAGCTTGGGACTCGGCTACGAGCAGTACTTC. V and J are TRBV5-6 and TRBJ2-7; no clear D. Looked up from germline, CDR1 is SGHDT and CDR2 is YYEEEE. This CDR3 has 13 residues. V was shortened by 0 bases and J by 3 bases, with 7 bases between the two germline ends.

This sequence joins TRBV6-1 and TRBJ2-2, with 15 bases fitting TRBD2. The CDR3 runs 19 residues. V shed 3 bases, J shed 4 bases, and the junction held 9 bases outside the gene matches. Germline lookup yields CDR1 MNHNS and CDR2 SASEGT. Here the CDR3 reads CASSESGLAGGPGTGELFF. The DNA of the CDR3 is TGTGCCAGCAGTGAGTCTGGACTAGCGGGGGGGCCGGGCACCGGGGAGCTGTTTTTT.

The chain recombines TRBV28 with TRBJ1-5; TRBD1 matches at 12 bases. There are 18 residues in the CDR3. Germline loops: CDR1 MDHEN, CDR2 SYDVKM. V lost 10 bases to trimming and J lost 0 bases; unmatched junction nucleotides: 13. CDR3 sequence: CAIPGGTGGTHSNQPQHF. In DNA form, the CDR3 reads TGTGCCATCCCAGGCGGGACAGGGGGCACTCATAGCAATCAGCCCCAGCATTTT.

V and J are TRBV4-1 and TRBJ2-5, with a possible D match to TRBD2 (5 bases). CDR1 MGHRA and CDR2 YSYEKL come from the germline V gene. CDR3 length equals 14 residues. V was shortened by 1 base and J by 5 bases, with 11 bases between the two germline ends. The CDR3 coding sequence is TGCGCCAGCAGCCAAGGGTTAGCGATGGAGACCCAGTACTTC. As protein: CASSQGLAMETQYF.

In the case of this clone: A junction boundary mismatches the germline segment, possibly from a read error. The chain uses TRBV28 and TRBJ2-7, with D possibly being TRBD2 (5 bases). CDR3 size: 11 residues. CDR1 MDHEN and CDR2 SYDVKM come from the germline V gene. The CDR3 nucleotides read TGTGCCAGCAGTTCCACTAGTGTAATGGACTTC. It translates to CASSSTSVMDF.

The chain carries TRBV6-6 and TRBJ2-5; unclear D gene. The ends were cut back, 0 bases at V and 13 bases at J, with 18 bases in the middle. The germline V gene encodes CDR1 MNHNY and CDR2 SVGAGI (reference sequence). CDR3 length equals 14 residues. The DNA for the CDR3 is TGTGCCAGCAGTTACTCGGGTTCTCAGGCCCCGGCGTACTTC. This encodes CASSYSGSQAPAYF.

This chain uses TRBV29-1 with TRBJ2-2, with TRBD1 identical over 11 bases. Trimming cost V 3 bases and J 15 bases; bases outside gene matches: 9. This CDR3 comprises 13 residues. The germline CDR1 and CDR2 sequences are SQVTM and ANQGSEA. The CDR3 sequence: CSVDFPGQGGMFF. Written as DNA, the CDR3 is TGCAGCGTTGACTTTCCGGGACAGGGGGGGATGTTTTTT.

This chain connects TRBV28 to TRBJ2-5; D perhaps matches TRBD2 (7 bases). V lost 4 bases and J 4 bases, leaving 19 bases between the germline ends. Germline CDR1 reads MDHEN; CDR2 reads SYDVKM. The CDR3 is made up of 16 amino acids. The CDR3 sequence: CASSSGRGARTETQYF. In nucleotides, the CDR3 is TGTGCCAGCAGTTCGGGGAGGGGGGCCCGGACAGAGACCCAGTACTTC.

Details on this clone: At one of its ends the junction is not consistent with the germline gene, which may arise from a read error. The chain recombines TRBV5-5 with TRBJ1-2; 8 bases are shared with TRBD1. From germline, CDR1 is SGHKS and CDR2 YYEKEE (reference sequence). The CDR3 consists of 19 residues. CDR3 loop: CASSLEARLRQGKTYGYTF. The CDR3 bases are TGCGCCAGCAGCCTTGAGGCTAGGTTGAGACAGGGGAAGACCTATGGCTACACCTTC.

This chain uses TRBV6-5 with TRBJ1-2, with D possibly being TRBD1 (5 bases). The V end was cut by 2 bases, the J end by 6 bases, with 19 bases between. The CDR3 is 16 amino acids. Germline lookup yields CDR1 MNHEY and CDR2 SVGAGI. CDR3 loop: CASSYDWGGVGDGYTF. CDR3 in DNA: TGTGCCAGCAGTTACGACTGGGGGGGTGTGGGGGATGGCTACACCTTC.